A single count supports the clone carrying this TCR beta chain. These data originate in a study of shared T cell receptors in the human thymus. CDR1 and CDR2 (germline): LNHNV, YYDKDF (reference sequence). Trimming took off 0 bases at V and 5 bases at J, with 22 bases between the two ends. The CDR3 is made up of 18 amino acids. Data came from immunoSEQ multiplex PCR; TCRdb stores just in-frame clones and leaves some out. The table has some 720,000 clones, more than 75% seen once. The data were also submitted as part of a second study, on human thymus T cells.

The receptor's source is a boy in the first two years of life with a congenital heart defect. Sequenced material: thymocytes. The V and J genes are TRBV15 and TRBJ2-5; D might be TRBD1 (6 bases). The CDR3 region has the DNA TGTGCCACCAGCAGAGATCAGAGGTACAGGGAAGAATACGAGACCCAGTACTTC. Translated, it gives CATSRDQRYREEYETQYF.